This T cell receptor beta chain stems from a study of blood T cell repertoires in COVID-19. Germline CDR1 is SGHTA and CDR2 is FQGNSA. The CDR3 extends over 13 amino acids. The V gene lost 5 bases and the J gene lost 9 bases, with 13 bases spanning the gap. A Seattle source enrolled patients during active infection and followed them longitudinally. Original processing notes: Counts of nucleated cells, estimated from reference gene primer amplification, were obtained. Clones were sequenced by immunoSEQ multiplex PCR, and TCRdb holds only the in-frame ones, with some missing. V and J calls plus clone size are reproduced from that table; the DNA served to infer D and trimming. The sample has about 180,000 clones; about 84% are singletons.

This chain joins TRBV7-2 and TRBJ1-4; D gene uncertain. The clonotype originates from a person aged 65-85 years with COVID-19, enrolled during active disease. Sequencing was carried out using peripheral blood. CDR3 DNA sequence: TGTGCCAGCAGCAGCGGTCCGAAACAAAAACTGTTTTTT. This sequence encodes CASSSGPKQKLFF.